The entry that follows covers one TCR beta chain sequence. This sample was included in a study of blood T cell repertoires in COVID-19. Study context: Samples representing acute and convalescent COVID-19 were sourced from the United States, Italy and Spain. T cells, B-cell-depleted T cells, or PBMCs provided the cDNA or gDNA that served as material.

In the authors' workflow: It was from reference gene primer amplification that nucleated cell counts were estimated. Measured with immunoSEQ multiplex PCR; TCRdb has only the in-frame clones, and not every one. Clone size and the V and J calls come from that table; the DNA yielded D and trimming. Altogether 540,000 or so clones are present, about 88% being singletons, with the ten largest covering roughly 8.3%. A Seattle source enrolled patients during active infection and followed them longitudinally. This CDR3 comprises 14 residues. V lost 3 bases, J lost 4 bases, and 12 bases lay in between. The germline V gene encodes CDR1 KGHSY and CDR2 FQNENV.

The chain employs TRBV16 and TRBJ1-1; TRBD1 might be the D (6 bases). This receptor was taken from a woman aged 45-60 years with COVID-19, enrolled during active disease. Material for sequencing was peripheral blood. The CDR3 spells CASSHSQGSTEAFF. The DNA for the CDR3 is TGTGCCAGCAGCCATAGCCAGGGGAGCACTGAAGCTTTCTTT.